This TCR beta chain originates from a study of blood T cell repertoires in COVID-19. Overall study context: PBMCs, B-cell-depleted T cells, or T cells provided the cDNA or gDNA that made up the material.

Ages ranged from roughly 18 to 100 years, with residence in around 24 US areas. Participant-given clinical history determined each cohort assignment. V lost 1 base and J lost 0, with 8 bases in between. The CDR3 runs 15 residues. Germline V gene data show CDR1 as LGHDT and CDR2 as YNNKEL (reference sequence). Per the original data handling: Scientists estimated how many nucleated cells there were by amplifying reference gene primers. The assay was immunoSEQ multiplex PCR, and TCRdb's table has in-frame clones only and misses some. The V and J calls and clone size come from that table; D and trimming were worked out from the DNA. Of 110,000 to 150,000 clones listed, about four fifths are singletons.

The V and J genes are TRBV3-1 (or the pseudogene TRBV3-2) and TRBJ2-3; possible D gene TRBD2, 5 bases. Sequencing was carried out using PBMCs or T cells enriched from blood (not recorded which). This receptor was taken from a man between 45 and 60 years old who had recovered from COVID-19. CDR3 residues: CASSQARTSTDTQYF. CDR3 in DNA: TGTGCCAGCAGCCAAGCGAGGACTAGCACAGATACGCAGTATTTT.